These 30 T cell receptor beta chains were sequenced from one sample in a study of shared clonotypes between healthy human individuals. TCRdb's table, derived via immunoSEQ multiplex PCR, lists solely in-frame clones and lacks some. The sample has some 1,900,000 clones, over 85% seen once. CD8 cells regarded as naive lacked CD45RO, were positively chosen for CCR7, and omitted terminally differentiated effector memory CD45RA+ cells. Sequencing input: naive CD8+ T cells sorted from blood. The origin of the receptors is a man aged 18-30 years in good health.

The rearrangement uses TRBV6-1 and TRBJ1-5; maybe TRBD1 (6 bases). In germline, CDR1 is MNHNS, CDR2 SASEGT. Deletions cut 0 bases from V and 4 bases from J, with 10 bases between. The CDR3 runs to 15 residues. CDR3 sequence (DNA): TGTGCCAGCAGTGAAGCGGGAACAGGGAATCAGCCCCAGCATTTT. This encodes CASSEAGTGNQPQHF.

This clone has just one count. The chain employs TRBV7-6 and TRBJ2-2, with a weak D call TRBD2 (5 bases). Germline CDR1 reads SGHVS; CDR2 reads FNYEAQ. This CDR3 has 19 residues. With 1 base removed from V and 0 bases from J, the gap between germline ends came to 18 bases. The CDR3 DNA reads TGTGCCAGCAGCTTAGTTGTAGGGTGGGAGCTGTCGAACACCGGGGAGCTGTTTTTT. As protein: CASSLVVGWELSNTGELFF.

This clone was counted once. This rearrangement joins TRBV19 to TRBJ2-7; D may correspond to TRBD1 or TRBD2 (5 bases each). Trimming left V 5 bases short and J 6 bases short, with 14 bases between. The CDR3 length is 13 residues. Germline assignment: CDR1 LNHDA and CDR2 SQIVND (reference sequence). CDR3 region: CASSLSQGAEQYF. The CDR3, as DNA: TGTGCCAGTAGTTTATCTCAGGGAGCCGAGCAGTACTTC.

This rearrangement joins TRBV19 to TRBJ1-1, with D hard to call. The CDR3 runs to 14 residues. From germline, CDR1 is LNHDA and CDR2 SQIVND (reference sequence). V lost 3 bases and J lost 0, with 8 bases in between. CDR3 DNA sequence: TGTGCCAGTAGTATTCTAGAATTGAACACTGAAGCTTTCTTT. Its protein product is CASSILELNTEAFF.

This chain joins TRBV5-1 and TRBJ1-2, with D perhaps TRBD1 (5 bases). V was cut by 4 bases and J by 1 base, with 23 bases left in between. Germline lookup yields CDR1 SGHRS and CDR2 YFSETQ. CDR3 length: 18 amino acids. CDR3 amino acids: CASSLNGASTTFNYGYTF. The CDR3, as DNA: TGCGCCAGCAGCCTGAACGGGGCCTCCACGACCTTTAACTATGGCTACACCTTC. The full variable domain, rest sourced from reference TRBV5-1 and TRBJ1-2, is KAGVTQTPRYLIKTRGQQVTLSCSPISGHRSVSWYQQTPGQGLQFLFEYFSETQRNKGNFPGRFSGRQFSNSRSEMNVSTLELGDSALYLCASSLNGASTTFNYGYTFGSGTRLTVV.

The chain uses TRBV5-1 and TRBJ1-2; no clear D. This CDR3 has 13 amino acids. Trimming stripped 4 bases from V and 8 bases from J, with 15 bases between. Germline V gene lookup returns CDR1 SGHRS and CDR2 YFSETQ. The CDR3 is CASSPLAGAGYTF. The CDR3 DNA reads TGCGCCAGCAGCCCTCTAGCAGGAGCGGGCTACACCTTC.

The chain couples TRBV19 to TRBJ2-3, with D uncertain. Germline V gene data show CDR1 as LNHDA and CDR2 as SQIVND (reference sequence). CDR3 length: 14 residues. V was shortened by 8 bases and J by 1 base, with 13 bases between the two germline ends. The CDR3 DNA follows: TGTGCCAGTGGTGACTTGTGGGGCACAGATACGCAGTATTTT. This translates into CASGDLWGTDTQYF.

The rearrangement joins TRBV6-5 to TRBJ1-1; D call uncertain. V dropped 2 bases and J dropped 6 bases, with 10 bases sitting between them. The CDR3 length is 13 residues. The germline gives CDR1 MNHEY, CDR2 SVGAGI. CDR3 region: CASSYVAGSEAFF. The DNA of the CDR3 is TGTGCCAGCAGTTACGTCGCGGGATCTGAAGCTTTCTTT.

V and J are TRBV6-5 and TRBJ1-4; unclear D gene. Trimming took 5 bases from V and 7 from J, leaving 8 bases between them. The CDR3 length is 12 residues. Germline V gives CDR1 MNHEY, CDR2 SVGAGI. CDR3 in DNA: TGTGCCAGCAGTCATCCGGGTGAAAAACTGTTTTTT. It is translated as CASSHPGEKLFF.

This clone was counted once. The V call is TRBV27, the J call TRBJ1-2, with a weak D call TRBD1 (5 bases). This CDR3 is built from 16 residues. Germline values: CDR1 MNHEY, CDR2 SMNVEV (reference sequence). V lost 0 bases, J lost 3 bases, and 14 bases lay in between. The CDR3 is CASSLSVGAGDYGYTF. For the CDR3, the DNA is TGTGCCAGCAGTTTATCGGTCGGGGCAGGTGACTATGGCTACACCTTC.

CDR3 sequence reads: CASSPSGRHQETQYF. The CDR3 DNA follows: TGTGCCAGCAGTCCTTCGGGACGGCACCAAGAGACCCAGTACTTC. The rearrangement joins TRBV27 to TRBJ2-5, with D tentatively TRBD1 or TRBD2 (5 bases each). Trimming took 5 bases from V and 0 from J, leaving 13 bases between them. The CDR3 contains 15 residues. The germline gives CDR1 MNHEY, CDR2 SMNVEV (reference sequence).

The V call is TRBV13, the J call TRBJ1-4; 9 bases line up with TRBD1. The V and J ends lost 5 bases and 8 bases, in that order; junction bases with no gene match: 3. The CDR3 loop spans 13 amino acids. CDR1 and CDR2 from the germline V gene are PRHDT and FYEKMQ (reference sequence). CDR3: CASSTGGSEKLFF. CDR3 bases: TGTGCCAGCAGCACAGGGGGCAGCGAAAAACTGTTTTTT.

V gene TRBV19 combines with J gene TRBJ2-7; no definite D call. Per germline, CDR1 LNHDA and CDR2 SQIVND (reference sequence). The V end lost 7 bases, the J end lost 4 bases, and 11 bases lay between the germline ends. The CDR3 spans 12 residues. The CDR3 DNA follows: TGTGCCAGTAAAGGCGGAATTTACGAGCAGTACTTC. As protein: CASKGGIYEQYF.

V is TRBV5-5 and J is TRBJ2-7, with unresolved D. The CDR3 has 11 residues. CDR1 SGHKS and CDR2 YYEKEE come from the germline V gene (reference sequence). Trimming cost V 0 bases and J 6 bases, with 4 bases left between them. This chain's CDR3 is CASSLAREQYF. CDR3 DNA sequence: TGTGCCAGCAGCTTGGCCCGCGAGCAGTACTTC.

This chain uses TRBV6-1 with TRBJ2-7, with 10 bases that match TRBD2. CDR3 length equals 14 residues. Per the germline V gene, CDR1 is MNHNS and CDR2 is SASEGT. Germline trimming cut 7 bases from V and 3 bases from J; bases unmatched to any gene: 6. CDR3 protein: CASTEREGNYEQYF. The CDR3 nucleotides read TGTGCCAGCACAGAGCGGGAGGGTAACTACGAGCAGTACTTC.

The chain combines TRBV6-1 with TRBJ2-5; D ambiguous. In germline, CDR1 is MNHNS, CDR2 SASEGT. The CDR3 sequence is 15 residues long. V shed 1 base and J shed 2 bases, with 11 bases lying between them. Here the CDR3 reads CASSEGPGSQETQYF. The DNA for the CDR3 is TGTGCCAGCAGTGAAGGTCCAGGTTCGCAAGAGACCCAGTACTTC.

This chain connects TRBV6-5 to TRBJ1-1, with 7 bases that match TRBD1. This CDR3 comprises 14 residues. V trimming: 5 bases; J trimming: 3 bases; junction bases outside the gene matches: 6. The germline V gene encodes CDR1 MNHEY and CDR2 SVGAGI. Here the CDR3 DNA reads TGTGCCAGCAGTCCCGGGACAGCCTACACTGAAGCTTTCTTT. This sequence encodes CASSPGTAYTEAFF.

V gene TRBV28 combines with J gene TRBJ1-1; 8 bases are shared with TRBD1. This CDR3 has 16 amino acids. Trimming cost V 3 bases and J 5 bases; bases outside gene matches: 11. Germline values: CDR1 MDHEN, CDR2 SYDVKM. DNA of the CDR3: TGTGCCAGCAGTTTCACCCGGACAGGGTTTAGAACTGAAGCTTTCTTT. Its protein product is CASSFTRTGFRTEAFF.

This chain connects TRBV27 to TRBJ2-3; D possibly corresponds to TRBD1 (6 bases). The germline CDR1 and CDR2 sequences are MNHEY and SMNVEV (reference sequence). V dropped 5 bases and J dropped 0 bases, with 15 bases sitting between them. This CDR3 has 16 residues. The CDR3 nucleotides read TGTGCCAGCAGTCTGTACGCCGGGACAAGCACAGATACGCAGTATTTT. It is translated as CASSLYAGTSTDTQYF.

The chain is built from TRBV4-3 and TRBJ1-5; TRBD1 might be the D (5 bases). Trimming took 0 bases from V and 3 from J, leaving 9 bases between them. CDR1 is LGHNA and CDR2 is YSLEER in the germline V gene. The CDR3 sequence is 15 residues long. The CDR3 region has the DNA TGCGCCAGCAGCCAAGATGGGGGGATCAATCAGCCCCAGCATTTT. Amino acids: CASSQDGGINQPQHF.

The CDR3 sequence: CASRREATGELFF. As DNA, the CDR3 is TGTGCCAGCCGCAGGGAGGCCACCGGGGAGCTGTTTTTT. The J gene is TRBJ2-2, the V gene TRBV6-1; D may be TRBD2 (6 bases). V lost 8 bases, J lost 4 bases, and 11 bases lay in between. Germline V CDR1 and CDR2: MNHNS, SASEGT. The CDR3 has 13 residues.

V and J are TRBV27 and TRBJ1-1; a possible D gene is TRBD1 (6 bases). The germline V gene encodes CDR1 MNHEY and CDR2 SMNVEV (reference sequence). V was shortened by 7 bases and J by 6 bases, with 18 bases between the two germline ends. The CDR3 is made up of 14 amino acids. The CDR3 bases are TGTGCCAGCAAGTCCGGGGGCTGGGATTCTGAAGCTTTCTTT. It translates to CASKSGGWDSEAFF.

The V and J genes are TRBV4-3 and TRBJ1-1; maybe TRBD1 (6 bases). V dropped 0 bases and J dropped 5 bases, with 22 bases sitting between them. This CDR3 is 18 amino acids long. The V gene's germline CDR1 is LGHNA and CDR2 YSLEER. The CDR3 DNA follows: TGCGCCAGCAGCCAAGAGACCAGGGGCTCGCCGGGGGTGACTGAAGCTTTCTTT. Translating gives CASSQETRGSPGVTEAFF.

The gene calls are TRBV29-1 and TRBJ2-2; D possibly corresponds to TRBD1 (6 bases). Germline CDR1 is SQVTM and CDR2 is ANQGSEA. The V end lost 5 bases, the J end lost 3 bases, and 10 bases lay between the germline ends. The length of the CDR3 is 13 residues. The CDR3 loop is CSVLGQYTGELFF. The CDR3 DNA is TGCAGCGTTCTTGGACAGTACACCGGGGAGCTGTTTTTT.

This clone was seen once. J is TRBJ1-1 and V is TRBV9; no reliable D call. Germline CDR1 and CDR2: SGDLS and YYNGEE. Trimming removed 4 bases from V and 6 bases from J, with 16 bases in between. The CDR3 contains 14 residues. CDR3 region: CASSTHMDGPEAFF. CDR3 DNA: TGTGCCAGCAGCACACACATGGACGGGCCTGAAGCTTTCTTT.

The genes are TRBV5-1 and TRBJ2-7; TRBD2 matches at 12 bases. The trim removed 3 bases at V and 7 bases at J, leaving 11 bases unmatched. CDR1 is SGHRS and CDR2 is YFSETQ in the germline V gene. The CDR3 spans 16 residues. The CDR3 reads CASSSTDGTSGYEQYF. DNA of the CDR3: TGCGCCAGCAGCTCGACCGACGGGACTAGCGGGTATGAGCAGTACTTC.

The CDR3 is CASGTSGDEQFF. Here the CDR3 DNA reads TGTGCCAGCGGGACTAGCGGGGATGAGCAGTTCTTC. The chain is built from TRBV27 and TRBJ2-1; 13 positions match TRBD2. Germline CDR1 MNHEY, CDR2 SMNVEV (reference sequence). Losses at the gene ends were 8 bases for V and 8 bases for J; bases not matched to a gene: 0. The CDR3 has 12 residues.

The chain is built from TRBV19 and TRBJ2-7; no clear D gene. Germline CDR1 LNHDA, CDR2 SQIVND (reference sequence). The CDR3 loop spans 14 amino acids. V gave up 2 bases and J gave up 5 bases, with 13 bases separating them. The CDR3 bases are TGTGCCAGTAGTATAACGTGGGAAAGAGACGAGCAGTACTTC. Residues: CASSITWERDEQYF.

The chain combines TRBV19 with TRBJ1-1; D unclear. The CDR3 loop spans 10 amino acids. Germline CDR1 is LNHDA and CDR2 is SQIVND (reference sequence). V lost 6 bases and J 6 bases, leaving 5 bases between the germline ends. CDR3 nucleotides: TGTGCCAGTAGAGGATCTGAAGCTTTCTTT. This translates into CASRGSEAFF.

To note about this clone: The junction shows a germline mismatch at one end, possibly a read error. The chain recombines TRBV9 with TRBJ2-2, with D maybe TRBD1 (5 bases). The CDR3 length is 17 residues. CDR1 and CDR2 from the germline V gene are SGDLS and YYNGEE. The CDR3 is CASSVAVMTANTGELFF. The DNA of the CDR3 is TGTGCCAGCAGCGTAGCTGTGATGACAGCGAATACCGGGGAGCTGTTTTTT.